Listed here are 16 T cell receptor beta chains from one sample, sequenced in a study of OX40 agonist ivuxolimab in advanced cancers. To prepare the library, the immunoSEQ multiplex PCR assay was applied. The clones in this table, taken by TCRdb from immuneACCESS, are in-frame only. Not every clone is retained; where verified, under half of the shortfall comes from an unresolved V gene, and the cause of the rest is unknown. The sample table shows 50,000 or so clones, and roughly 84% are seen once. In total, the top ten clones hold under 15% of the sample. This specimen was CD4+ or CD8+ T cells sorted from blood, taken in a trial of the OX40 agonist ivuxolimab. The receptors here all came from an adult with an advanced solid tumor such as melanoma, head and neck, liver or kidney cancer.

The chain recombines TRBV9 with TRBJ1-3; 10 bases align to TRBD1. Germline V gives CDR1 SGDLS, CDR2 YYNGEE. Losses at the gene ends were 0 bases for V and 8 bases for J; bases not matched to a gene: 5. There are 15 residues in the CDR3. The CDR3 loop reads CASSVEGTGADTIYF. CDR3 nucleotides: TGTGCCAGCAGCGTAGAGGGGACAGGGGCCGACACCATATATTTT.

The chain has TRBV11-1 and TRBJ2-2, with 9 bases aligning to TRBD1. In germline, CDR1 is SGHAT, CDR2 FQDESV (reference sequence). V gave up 6 bases and J gave up 5 bases; unmatched junction bases: 7. This CDR3 has 15 residues. In DNA, the CDR3 is TGTGCCAGCAGTTTCTCGGGACAGGGTACCGGGGAGCTGTTTTTT. This translates into CASSFSGQGTGELFF. Full variable domain (rest looked up from reference TRBV11-1 and TRBJ2-2): EAEVAQSPRYKITEKSQAVAFWCDPISGHATLYWYRQILGQGPELLVQFQDESVVDDSQLPKDRFSAERLKGVDSTLKIQPAELGDSAMYLCASSFSGQGTGELFFGEGSRLTVL.

V and J are TRBV7-3 and TRBJ2-1, with 9 bases matching TRBD2. CDR1 is SGHTA and CDR2 is FQGTGA in the germline V gene. The CDR3 totals 14 residues. Trimming removed 5 bases from V and 11 bases from J; junction bases left unmatched: 10. The CDR3 is CASSLLESGGKQFF. CDR3 nucleotide sequence: TGTGCCAGCAGCCTCCTTGAGAGCGGGGGGAAGCAGTTCTTC.

The chain couples TRBV5-6 to TRBJ1-2; D is unresolved. V lost 5 bases, J lost 4 bases, and 9 bases lay in between. There are 12 residues in the CDR3. Germline lookup yields CDR1 SGHDT and CDR2 YYEEEE. CDR3 amino acids: CASSAVGYGYTF. The CDR3 nucleotides are TGTGCCAGCAGTGCGGTGGGCTATGGCTACACCTTC.

Here the CDR3 reads CASIPYDGSGTDTQYF. CDR3 sequence (DNA): TGTGCCAGCATCCCCTATGATGGGTCGGGCACAGATACGCAGTATTTT. V gene TRBV5-8 combines with J gene TRBJ2-3; no reliable D call. V was pared by 6 bases and J by 1 base, with 18 bases between. Germline V gene data show CDR1 as SGHTS and CDR2 as YDEGEE. There are 16 residues in the CDR3.

The V and J genes are TRBV5-1 and TRBJ1-1; no clear D gene. Trimming removed 0 bases at V and 5 bases at J, with 11 bases between. Germline V CDR1 and CDR2: SGHRS, YFSETQ. The CDR3 has 14 residues. As DNA, the CDR3 is TGCGCCAGCAGCTTGGGGGATCAACGGACTGAAGCTTTCTTT. This sequence encodes CASSLGDQRTEAFF.

The chain couples TRBV6-1 to TRBJ2-7; 9 nucleotides line up with TRBD2. With 0 bases clipped from V and 4 bases from J, the junction kept 7 bases outside the gene matches. Germline CDR1 MNHNS, CDR2 SASEGT. The CDR3 extends over 16 amino acids. CDR3 DNA sequence: TGTGCCAGCAGTGAAGCCGGACTAGCGCTCGCATACGAGCAGTACGTC. Translation gives CASSEAGLALAYEQYV.

The chain is built from TRBV18 and TRBJ2-5, with D possibly being TRBD1 (5 bases). Germline V gene sequence: CDR1 KGHSH, CDR2 LQKENI. The CDR3 length is 16 residues. V dropped 2 bases and J dropped 1 base, with 14 bases sitting between them. This CDR3 reads CASSPVMGRSQETQYF. The CDR3 DNA reads TGTGCCAGCTCACCAGTGATGGGGCGCTCCCAAGAGACCCAGTACTTC.

The V and J genes are TRBV28 and TRBJ2-4; D is unclear. Germline CDR1 MDHEN, CDR2 SYDVKM. The CDR3 has 15 amino acids. V lost 8 bases, J lost 2 bases, and 16 bases lay in between. The CDR3 coding sequence is TGTGCCAGCGCCCCGACCCCAGATCCCAAAAACATTCAGTACTTC. Its protein is CASAPTPDPKNIQYF.

V and J are TRBV11-2 and TRBJ2-3; possible D gene TRBD1, 6 bases. Trimming removed 6 bases at V and 6 bases at J, with 10 bases between. The germline CDR1 and CDR2 sequences are SGHAT and FQNNGV. The CDR3 runs to 12 residues. As DNA, the CDR3 is TGTGCCAGCAGTTACGACAGGGATACGCAGTATTTT. Its translation: CASSYDRDTQYF.

This chain links TRBV5-1 with TRBJ1-1; TRBD1 aligns across 7 bases. J gave up 0 bases and V 2 bases, and 7 bases lay outside the gene matches. CDR3 length equals 16 residues. CDR1 SGHRS and CDR2 YFSETQ come from the germline V gene. CDR3 DNA sequence: TGCGCCAGCAGCTTTAGGGACAGCCTCATGAACACTGAAGCTTTCTTT. Translated, it gives CASSFRDSLMNTEAFF.

The chain has TRBV2 and TRBJ1-3; no definite D call. Germline-derived CDR1 and CDR2 are SNHLY and FYNNEI. V was pared by 6 bases and J by 4 bases, with 7 bases between. This CDR3 spans 12 amino acids. The CDR3 DNA is TGTGCCAGCAGGTCTGGGGGAAACACCATATATTTT. It is translated as CASRSGGNTIYF.

The genes are TRBV27 and TRBJ2-3, with 8 bases fitting TRBD1. The germline V gene encodes CDR1 MNHEY and CDR2 SMNVEV (reference sequence). The CDR3 extends over 17 amino acids. V was clipped by 5 bases and J by 3 bases; unmatched bases: 13. CDR3 protein: CASSPLHGQGRTDTQYF. The CDR3 DNA reads as TGTGCCAGCAGTCCCCTCCATGGACAGGGTCGAACAGATACGCAGTATTTT.

V and J are TRBV2 and TRBJ1-2, with D uncertain. CDR1 and CDR2 from the germline V gene are SNHLY and FYNNEI. With 3 bases removed from V and 6 bases from J, the gap between germline ends came to 11 bases. CDR3 length equals 13 residues. Written as DNA, the CDR3 is TGTGCCAGCAGTGAGGGCCGGAACGATGGCTACACCTTC. This translates into CASSEGRNDGYTF.

The gene calls are TRBV7-8 and TRBJ1-1; D is undetermined. Germline-derived CDR1 and CDR2 are SGHVS and FQNEAQ. Between the trimmed V and J ends, which lost 6 bases and 1 base, there was a span of 9 bases. CDR3 length: 13 amino acids. CDR3 residues: CASRQTQNTEAFF. The CDR3 coding sequence is TGTGCCAGCAGGCAAACGCAGAACACTGAAGCTTTCTTT.

A remark on this clone: Likely a read error: the CDR3 ends without its conserved phenylalanine or tryptophan. It is unclear where the CDR3 begins or ends on the DNA, so no DNA is shown, and the CDR3 is as TCRdb lists it. This rearrangement joins TRBV6-1 to TRBJ1-1. In germline, CDR1 is MNHNS, CDR2 SASEGT. The CDR3 adds up to 10 amino acids, both ends counted. Here the CDR3 reads CASRIILSVD.